This T cell receptor beta chain was identified during a study of T cells expressing NK-cell markers (dated by TCRdb to 2018 to 2020). For the wider study: In sorted CD3+CD56+NKG2C+, CD3+CD56+NKG2C- and CD3+CD56-NKG2C+ T-cell subsets from about 8 donors, TCR beta-chain repertoires were profiled. Among the eight sequenced donors, seven were HCMV-seropositive and one was HCMV-seronegative. Randomly selected healthy volunteers, three men and five women, were used as the eight sequenced donors. The libraries were sequenced on Illumina HiSeq 2000/2500, MiSeq or NextSeq, producing 2 x 150 bp reads. The full study reports these points: Those dominant clonotypes were again the most abundant among CD3+CD56-NKG2C+ cells in a handful of donors, at roughly 25-60.1%. Whether the expanded NKG2C-expressing T cell clones were specific for HCMV antigens remained unclear. In roughly 6 donors, the dominant CD3+CD56+NKG2C+ clonotypes ranked among the top 10 CD8+ clonotypes, making up roughly 1.0-8% of CD8+ T cells.

For this clonotype: Its recognized antigen is unknown.

TCRdb names Illumina HiSeq 2000 as the instrument used. 5'RACE template switching, by which a universal primer site and unique molecular identifiers were added, was used to make TCR beta cDNA libraries. cDNA synthesis was primed from the TCR beta constant segment, followed by two successive PCR amplification steps. Regarding the original processing steps: MIGEC handled demultiplexing of the reads and grouping by UMI, while MiTCR was used to assemble and quantify clonotypes. To exclude erroneous sequences, any TCR cDNA sequence not supported by at least two reads was discarded. The tcR package was used for downstream repertoire analysis, and clonotypes were matched across fractions by CDR3 nucleotide sequence plus V segment. Antigen specificity was annotated against VDJdb with VDJmatch, allowing one amino acid substitution in CDR3. TCRdb reprocessed the raw reads; every CDR3 protein sequence is a single record, and DNA is not supplied. The V and J calls were not made by the authors but by TCRdb's processing. This specimen's table enumerates approximately 440,000 distinct CDR3 sequences. The ten most abundant clones make up 1.4% of the sample.

Taken from the germline V gene, the CDR1 and CDR2 loops are SQVTM and ANQGSEA. The CDR3 runs 17 amino acids, cysteine and phenylalanine included. The coding DNA is unavailable. A commercial ELISA kit detecting HCMV-specific IgG in serum was used to determine HCMV serostatus. Ficoll density gradient centrifugation was used to isolate peripheral blood mononuclear cells from blood. This receptor was taken from a woman between 50 and 59 years old in good health. Donor details come from another sample of the same person, matched by shared clones. The sequenced sample was blood T cells: a sorted CD56 or NKG2C T cell subset, CD4+ or CD8+ T cells, or bulk PBMC T cells (not recorded which). The chain links TRBV29-1 with TRBJ2-1; TCRdb reports TRBD1, a call that lacks DNA to check it against. The CDR3 amino acid sequence is: CSVDPGRGLVSYNEQFF.